This T cell receptor (beta chain) was documented in a study of cytomegalovirus exposure and HLA in healthy donors. Looking at the study overall: In a previous analysis, 120 million or so unique TCR beta sequences were found from roughly 200 million T cells.

The CDR3 runs to 15 residues. V shed 9 bases, J shed 4 bases, and the junction held 14 bases outside the gene matches. The V gene's germline CDR1 is ENHRY and CDR2 SYGVKD. The PCR used 60 Vbeta and 13 Jbeta primers. Libraries were prepared by immunoSEQ multiplex PCR; TCRdb keeps only in-frame clonotypes and omits some of them. The sample has more than 85,000 clones, 65% to 90% seen once. Donors in the study were healthy people who gave bone marrow. The chain links TRBV10-3 to TRBJ1-1, with 7 positions matching TRBD1. The sequenced material came from PBMCs. This sequence originates from a man under 40 in good health and CMV-seropositive. Here the CDR3 DNA reads TGTGCCATTGCCAGGGGGGCCGCAGACGGCACTGAAGCTTTCTTT. Amino acids: CAIARGAADGTEAFF.